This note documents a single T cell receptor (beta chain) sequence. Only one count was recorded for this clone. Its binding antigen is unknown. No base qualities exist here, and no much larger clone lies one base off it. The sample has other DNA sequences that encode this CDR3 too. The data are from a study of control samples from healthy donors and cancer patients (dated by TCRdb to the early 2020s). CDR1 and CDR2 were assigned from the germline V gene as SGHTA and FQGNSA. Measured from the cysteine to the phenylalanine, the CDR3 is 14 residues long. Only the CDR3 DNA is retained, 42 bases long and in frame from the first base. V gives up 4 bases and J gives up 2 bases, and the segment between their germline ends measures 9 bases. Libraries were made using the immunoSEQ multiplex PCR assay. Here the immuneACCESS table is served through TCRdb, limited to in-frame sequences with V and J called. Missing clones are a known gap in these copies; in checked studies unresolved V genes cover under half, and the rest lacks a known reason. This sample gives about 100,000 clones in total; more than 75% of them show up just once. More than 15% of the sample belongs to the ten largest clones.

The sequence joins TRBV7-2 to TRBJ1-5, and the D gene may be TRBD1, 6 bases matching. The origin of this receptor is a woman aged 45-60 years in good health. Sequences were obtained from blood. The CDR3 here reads CASSSQGGNQPQHF. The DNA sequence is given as TGTGCCAGCAGCTCACAGGGAGGCAATCAGCCCCAGCATTTT.